The present entry profiles one T cell receptor (beta chain) with its context. MiXCR was run by TCRdb on the 5' RACE reads, yielding one entry per CDR3 protein. The table shows 450,000 to 600,000 distinct CDR3 sequences, with roughly 13% occurring only once. These data come from a study of T cells after yellow fever vaccination. Turning to the study itself: SMART-Seq v4 Ultra Low Input prepared the low-cell-number fractions.

The CDR3 covers 17 residues. The germline V and J ends were trimmed by 1 base and 2 bases, with 12 bases remaining between them. Germline-derived CDR1 and CDR2 are SGHTA and FQGNSA. The chain recombines TRBV7-2 with TRBJ1-6; D may be TRBD1 (5 bases). The sample consisted of PBMCs, taken on the day of the yellow fever booster vaccination. The sequence came from a man aged 30 to 39 who received the YFV17D yellow fever vaccine. The CDR3 loop reads CASSLGGVRAYNSPLHF. The CDR3 nucleotides are TGTGCCAGCAGCTTAGGGGGGGTCAGAGCCTATAATTCACCCCTCCACTTT.